This T cell receptor (beta chain) came from a study of shared clonotypes between healthy human individuals. V shed 3 bases and J 5 bases; nucleotides not matched to a gene: 9. This CDR3 has 16 residues. Germline CDR1 reads LNHDA; CDR2 reads SQIVND (reference sequence). Produced via immunoSEQ multiplex PCR; TCRdb's table is partial and in-frame only. Of roughly 1.5 million clones listed, roughly 98% are singletons. Into CD45RA+ naive and CD45RA-negative memory subsets, the CD4+ cells were split. This clonotype originated in a man aged 30 to 39 in good health. V is TRBV19 and J is TRBJ2-1; TRBD2 aligns across 8 bases. Sequencing input: naive CD4+ T cells sorted from blood. Subset denoted: CD45RA+ positively selected. In DNA form, the CDR3 reads TGTGCCAGTAGTATTAGCGGGACCTACTTGGACAATGAGCAGTTCTTC. Translated, it gives CASSISGTYLDNEQFF. Full variable domain (outside the CDR3, taken from reference TRBV19 and TRBJ2-1): DGGITQSPKYLFRKEGQNVTLSCEQNLNHDAMYWYRQDPGQGLRLIYYSQIVNDFQKGDIAEGYSVSREKKESFPLTVTSAQKNPTAFYLCASSISGTYLDNEQFFGPGTRLTVL.